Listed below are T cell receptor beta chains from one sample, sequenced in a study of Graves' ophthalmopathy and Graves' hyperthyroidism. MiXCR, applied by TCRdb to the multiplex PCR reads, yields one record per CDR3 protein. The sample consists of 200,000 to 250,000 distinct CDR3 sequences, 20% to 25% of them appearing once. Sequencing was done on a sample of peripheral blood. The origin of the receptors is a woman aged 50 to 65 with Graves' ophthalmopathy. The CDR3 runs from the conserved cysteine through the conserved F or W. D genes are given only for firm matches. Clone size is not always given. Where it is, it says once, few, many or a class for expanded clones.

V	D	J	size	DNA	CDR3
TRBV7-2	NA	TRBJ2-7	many	TGTGCCAGCAGCGGGGGTAGTGGGGTCCCCTACGAGCAGTACTTC	CASSGGSGVPYEQYF
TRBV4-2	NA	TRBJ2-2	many	TGTGCCAGCAGCCCTCCTAACACCGGGGAGCTGTTTTTT	CASSPPNTGELFF
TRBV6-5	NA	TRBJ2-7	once	TGTGCCAGCAGTTACGCCCAAAACTACGAGCAGTACTTC	CASSYAQNYEQYF
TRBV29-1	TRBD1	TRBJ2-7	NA	TGCAGCGCGAAGACAGGGGGGGCGGTTAAAACCTACGAGCAGTACTTC	CSAKTGGAVKTYEQYF
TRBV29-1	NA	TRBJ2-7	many	TGCAGCGTTGAAGCCGGGACTGATACCTACGAGCAGTACTTC	CSVEAGTDTYEQYF
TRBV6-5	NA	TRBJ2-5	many	TGTGCCAGTACTCCCGGGGGCGCTTGGGAGACCCAGTACTTC	CASTPGGAWETQYF
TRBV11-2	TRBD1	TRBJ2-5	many	TGTGCCAGCAGCCAGCATCCGGGACAGGGTTCCGAGACCCAGTACTTC	CASSQHPGQGSETQYF
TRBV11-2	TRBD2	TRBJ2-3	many	TGTGCCAGCAGCCCAATCCTTCTAGCGGGAGTGGTAGATACGCAGTATTTT	CASSPILLAGVVDTQYF
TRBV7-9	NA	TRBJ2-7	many	TGTGCCAGCAGCGCTCGGGGCGGCTACGAGCAGTACTTC	CASSARGGYEQYF
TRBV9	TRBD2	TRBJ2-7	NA	TGTGCCAGCAGCGTAGACGGACTAGCGGATGACTACGAGCAGTACTTC	CASSVDGLADDYEQYF